This section outlines one T cell receptor beta chain sequence together with its context. Its matching antigen is unknown. These data come from a study of human thymus T cells. General observations from the study: What related research reported was that thymic repertoires overlapped highly among unrelated individuals. Among thymic and blood repertoires, usage of V and J genes appeared biased.

Thymus was obtained from resections taken during corrective heart surgery. Finnish infants who were healthy and having corrective surgery for congenital heart defects made up the donors. Per germline, CDR1 SGHNT and CDR2 YENEEA. The CDR3 extends over 14 amino acids. V was pared by 5 bases and J by 3 bases, with 13 bases between. Produced via immunoSEQ multiplex PCR; TCRdb's table is partial and in-frame only. The profile shows around 130,000 clones, just under 95% of them singletons. The sequenced sample consisted of thymus tissue. The TCR sequence derives from a boy under two years old with a congenital heart defect but otherwise immunologically healthy. The chain joins TRBV11-3 to TRBJ2-5; D is perhaps TRBD1 or TRBD2 (6 bases each). CDR3 coding DNA: TGTGCCAGCAGCCTAGGGGGGACGGAAGAGACCCAGTACTTC. Protein product: CASSLGGTEETQYF.